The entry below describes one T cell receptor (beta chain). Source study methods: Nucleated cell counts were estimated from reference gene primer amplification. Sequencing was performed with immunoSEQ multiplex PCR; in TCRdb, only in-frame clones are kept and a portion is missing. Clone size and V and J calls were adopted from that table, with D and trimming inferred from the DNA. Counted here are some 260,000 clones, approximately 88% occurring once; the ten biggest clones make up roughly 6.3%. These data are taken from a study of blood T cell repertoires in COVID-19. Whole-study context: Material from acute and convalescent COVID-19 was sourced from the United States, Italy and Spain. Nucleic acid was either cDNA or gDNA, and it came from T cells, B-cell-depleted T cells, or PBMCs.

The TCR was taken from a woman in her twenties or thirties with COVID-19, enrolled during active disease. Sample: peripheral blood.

CDR3: CASRTTGQETQYF. CDR3 nucleotide sequence: TGCGCCAGCAGGACGACAGGCCAAGAGACCCAGTACTTC. The chain recombines TRBV5-1 with TRBJ2-5; possible D gene TRBD1, 6 bases. V was shortened by 5 bases and J by 1 base, with 9 bases between the two germline ends. This CDR3 is built from 13 residues. The germline V gene has CDR1 SGHRS and CDR2 YFSETQ.